The 20 T cell receptor beta chains in this list originate from one sample, sequenced in a study of T cell repertoires in cytomegalovirus infection. TCRdb passed the reads through MiXCR, listing each CDR3 protein once. This table holds hundreds of thousands of distinct CDR3 sequences, approximately 11% found once. The sample consisted of PBMCs. Receptors originate from a human donor in good health (CMV status not recorded). Some clones in this sample may be carry-over from other donors' samples.

This clonotype was counted at least ten times. The genes are TRBV7-8 and TRBJ2-7; tentative D call: TRBD2 (7 bases). The ends were cut back, 3 bases at V and 3 bases at J, with 15 bases in the middle. CDR1 is SGHVS and CDR2 is FQNEAQ in the germline V gene. This CDR3 region has 15 residues. This CDR3 is CASSFTRGGNYEQYF. The CDR3 DNA sequence: TGTGCCAGCAGCTTCACAAGGGGGGGTAACTACGAGCAGTACTTC.

This clonotype was detected only a few times. The V call is TRBV15, the J call TRBJ1-2, with 7 bases lining up with TRBD1. CDR1 and CDR2 from the germline V gene are LNHNV and YYDKDF (reference sequence). The CDR3 length is 19 residues. Losses at the gene ends were 0 bases for V and 2 bases for J; bases not matched to a gene: 15. The CDR3: CATSRDLMAGGRRNYGYTF. The CDR3, as DNA: TGTGCCACCAGCAGAGATCTTATGGCAGGGGGAAGGAGGAACTATGGCTACACCTTC.

This clonotype was found a few times. The chain carries TRBV28 and TRBJ2-7, with D possibly matching TRBD1 (5 bases). The germline CDR1 and CDR2 sequences are MDHEN and SYDVKM. V was trimmed by 6 bases and J by 2 bases, leaving 17 bases between them. CDR3 length equals 15 residues. CDR3 amino acids: CASRIIGQGTYEQYF. CDR3 in DNA: TGTGCCAGCAGAATAATCGGCCAGGGAACCTACGAGCAGTACTTC.

The chain carries TRBV12-3 or TRBV12-4 and TRBJ1-6; D unresolved. Trimming cost V 5 bases and J 4 bases, with 9 bases left between them. The CDR3 runs 14 residues. The CDR3 sequence: CASSNSIYNSPLHF. As DNA, the CDR3 is TGTGCCAGCAGTAACTCCATATATAATTCACCCCTCCACTTT.

A note on this clonotype: A read error may explain this, as a much larger clone is one base away. CDR3 loop: CASSRASPLYF. Here the CDR3 DNA reads TGTGCCAGCAGTCGGGCCAGCCCGCTGTACTTC. The chain links TRBV12-3 or TRBV12-4 to TRBJ2-4; no firm D call. CDR3 length: 11 amino acids. The germline V and J ends were trimmed by 5 bases and 15 bases, with 14 bases remaining between them.

J is TRBJ1-6 and V is TRBV20-1; the D gene is possibly TRBD1 (6 bases). Germline lookup yields CDR1 DFQATT and CDR2 SNEGSKA (reference sequence). The CDR3 contains 15 residues. V was trimmed by 2 bases and J by 6 bases, leaving 14 bases between them. CDR3 in DNA: TGCAGTGCTAGAAGGGGGGCGGTGGGTAATTCACCCCTCCACTTT. Its translation is CSARRGAVGNSPLHF.

The chain's CDR3 is CATSLSIDEKLFF. The CDR3 DNA reads TGTGCCACCTCGTTATCTATAGATGAAAAACTGTTTTTT. The V and J genes are TRBV2 and TRBJ1-4; D ambiguous. Germline assignment: CDR1 SNHLY and CDR2 FYNNEI. CDR3 length: 13 residues. V dropped 10 bases and J dropped 6 bases, with 15 bases sitting between them.

The sample holds many counts of this clonotype. This chain's CDR3 is CASSPARGYNEQFF. In DNA form, the CDR3 reads TGCGCCAGCAGCCCAGCGAGGGGGTACAATGAGCAGTTCTTC. The genes are TRBV5-1 and TRBJ2-1; maybe TRBD1 (6 bases). This CDR3 comprises 14 residues. Trimming took 4 bases from V and 4 from J, leaving 12 bases between them. From germline, CDR1 is SGHRS and CDR2 YFSETQ.

The table lists this clonotype with many counts. V gene TRBV5-6 combines with J gene TRBJ1-4; D remains unclear. The CDR3 is made up of 15 amino acids. Between the trimmed V and J ends, which lost 4 bases and 1 base, there was a span of 11 bases. Germline CDR1 reads SGHDT; CDR2 reads YYEEEE. The CDR3 DNA reads as TGTGCCAGCAGCCGGCGGAGGGTAACTAATGAAAAACTGTTTTTT. As protein: CASSRRRVTNEKLFF.

The chain uses TRBV14 and TRBJ2-7; D perhaps matches TRBD2 (5 bases). CDR3 length equals 14 residues. Deletions cut 3 bases from V and 2 bases from J, with 11 bases between. Germline V gene data show CDR1 as SGHDN and CDR2 as FVKESK. The CDR3 loop is CASSHPRAAYEQYF. The CDR3 DNA reads as TGTGCCAGCAGCCACCCGAGGGCAGCCTACGAGCAGTACTTC.

As regards this clonotype: With a much larger clone just one base away, this may be a read error. This chain uses TRBV30 with TRBJ2-7; D gene unclear. The CDR3 extends over 14 amino acids. Germline V gene data show CDR1 as GTSNPN and CDR2 as SVGIG (reference sequence). Written as DNA, the CDR3 is TGTGCCAGGAGTGTTAGTGGGAACCCCTACGAGCAGTACTTC. Amino acids: CARSVSGNPYEQYF. Filled out from reference TRBV30 and TRBJ2-7, the complete variable domain reads SQTIHQWPATLVQPVGSPLSLECTVEGTSNPNLYWYRQAAGRGLQLLFYSVGIGQISSEVPQNLSASRPQDRQFILSSKKLLLSDSGFYLCARSVSGNPYEQYFGPGTRLTVT.

This clonotype was detected many times. V is TRBV25-1 and J is TRBJ1-1, with unresolved D. There are 14 residues in the CDR3. The ends were cut back, 0 bases at V and 3 bases at J, with 8 bases in the middle. The germline CDR1 and CDR2 sequences are MGHDK and SYGVNS. The CDR3 loop reads CASSEYRADTEAFF. The CDR3 bases are TGTGCCAGCAGTGAATATCGGGCGGACACTGAAGCTTTCTTT.

This clonotype occurred many times. The rearrangement joins TRBV27 to TRBJ1-5; no firm D call. The CDR3 contains 12 residues. The V and J ends lost 5 bases and 9 bases respectively, with 11 bases between them. CDR1 is MNHEY and CDR2 is SMNVEV in the germline V gene (reference sequence). The CDR3, as DNA: TGTGCCAGCAGTCCCGTTGTGGGGCCCCAGCATTTT. This codes for CASSPVVGPQHF.

This clonotype was counted ten times or more. The chain is built from TRBV12-3 or TRBV12-4 and TRBJ1-5; D not certain. Trimming left V 5 bases short and J 7 bases short, with 12 bases between. There are 13 residues in the CDR3. DNA of the CDR3: TGTGCCAGCAGTCCTGGTTGGGTGCAGCCCCAGCATTTT. It encodes CASSPGWVQPQHF.

A note on this clonotype: Sequence at one end of the junction differs from germline and may be a read error. This chain uses TRBV25-1 with TRBJ1-3; D call uncertain. There are 14 residues in the CDR3. The germline gives CDR1 MGHDK, CDR2 SYGVNS. As DNA, the CDR3 is TGTGCCAGCGGTGACGGCAAGGCCGGAAACACCATATATTTT. Its translation: CASGDGKAGNTIYF.

This clonotype was seen at least ten times. CDR3 bases: TGTGCCAGCAGCTTTGGCGCGGGTACTTCTAGCTCCTACAATGAGCAGTTCTTC. This gives the protein CASSFGAGTSSSYNEQFF. The chain links TRBV11-2 to TRBJ2-1; a weak D match, TRBD2 (5 bases). The CDR3 length is 18 residues. CDR1 and CDR2 from the germline V gene are SGHAT and FQNNGV. Trimming cost V 3 bases and J 0 bases, with 18 bases left between them. Full variable domain (missing parts from reference TRBV11-2 and TRBJ2-1): EAGVAQSPRYKIIEKRQSVAFWCNPISGHATLYWYQQILGQGPKLLIQFQNNGVVDDSQLPKDRFSAERLKGVDSTLKIQPAKLEDSAVYLCASSFGAGTSSSYNEQFFGPGTRLTVL.

This clonotype was counted a few times. This chain uses TRBV23-1 with TRBJ2-3; the D gene could be TRBD1 or TRBD2 (5 bases each). TRBV23-1 is marked as an open reading frame, function uncertain. This CDR3 comprises 18 residues. Trimming cost V 3 bases and J 2 bases, with 21 bases left between them. The CDR3 loop reads CASSHPNRDRKITDTQYF. The CDR3 DNA follows: TGCGCCAGCAGTCACCCGAACCGGGACCGAAAGATCACAGATACGCAGTATTTT.

This clonotype was seen repeatedly, ten times or more. V and J are TRBV19 and TRBJ1-5, with a weak D call TRBD1 (5 bases). The CDR3 covers 16 residues. Germline lookup yields CDR1 LNHDA and CDR2 SQIVND (reference sequence). Trimming removed 2 bases at V and 2 bases at J, with 13 bases between. CDR3 coding DNA: TGTGCCAGTAGTATACGCCAGGGCAATGGCAATCAGCCCCAGCATTTT. Its translation is CASSIRQGNGNQPQHF.

This clonotype was found many times. The CDR3 DNA follows: TGTGCCAGTAGTATCGGGAGCGGGGGGGGGAAGAATGAGCAGTTCTTC. Translated: CASSIGSGGGKNEQFF. The V and J genes are TRBV19 and TRBJ2-1, with 10 positions matching TRBD2. J lost 7 bases, V lost 3 bases, and 9 bases had no gene match. The CDR3 length is 16 residues. Germline-derived CDR1 and CDR2 are LNHDA and SQIVND (reference sequence).

This clonotype turned up a few times. The junction does not match germline at one end; this may be a read error. The chain is built from TRBV20-1 and TRBJ1-4; D call uncertain. Germline values: CDR1 DFQATT, CDR2 SNEGSKA (reference sequence). The CDR3 loop spans 9 amino acids. The CDR3, as DNA: TGCAGGGAGTCAGACCACCCGGATTTT. Translation: CRESDHPDF.